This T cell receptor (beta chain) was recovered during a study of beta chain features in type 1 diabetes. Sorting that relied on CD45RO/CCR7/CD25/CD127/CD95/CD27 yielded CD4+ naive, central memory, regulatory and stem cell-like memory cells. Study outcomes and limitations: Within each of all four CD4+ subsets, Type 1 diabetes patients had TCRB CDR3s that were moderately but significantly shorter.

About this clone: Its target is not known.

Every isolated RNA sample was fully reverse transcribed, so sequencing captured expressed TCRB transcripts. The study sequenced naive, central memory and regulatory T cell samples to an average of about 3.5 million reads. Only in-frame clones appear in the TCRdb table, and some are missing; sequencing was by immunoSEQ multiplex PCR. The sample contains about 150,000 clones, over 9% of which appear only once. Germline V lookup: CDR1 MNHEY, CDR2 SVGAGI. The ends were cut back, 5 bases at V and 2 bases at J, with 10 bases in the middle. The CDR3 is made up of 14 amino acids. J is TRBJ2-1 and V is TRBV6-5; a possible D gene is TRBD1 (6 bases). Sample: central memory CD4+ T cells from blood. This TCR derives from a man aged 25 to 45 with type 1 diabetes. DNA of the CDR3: TGTGCCAGCAGTCCGGGACAAGCCTACAATGAGCAGTTCTTC. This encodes CASSPGQAYNEQFF.